A selection of T cell receptor beta chains follows, all from one sample in a study of early T cells in non-severe SARS-CoV-2 infection. TCRdb re-derived calls from the 5' RACE reads in MiXCR, one entry per CDR3 protein. Among tens of thousands of distinct CDR3 sequences listed, around 6% were seen once. Sequencing was carried out using whole blood. These receptors were taken from an adult who was a healthcare worker with PCR-confirmed SARS-CoV-2 infection or an uninfected control (not recorded which). Each CDR3 is given with its conserved first and last residue. D genes are given only for firm matches. Size is stated for part of the rows, as once, few or many counts, or as a class when the clone is expanded.

j_call clone_size d_call v_call cdr3_nt cdr3_aa
TRBJ2-3 many . TRBV29-1 TGCAGCGCCCCCCTCGGCGCGACGCAGTATTTT CSAPLGATQYF
TRBJ1-1 many . TRBV20-1 TGCAGTGCTAGAGACCCCAGCAGGGGCACTGAAGCTTTCTTT CSARDPSRGTEAFF
TRBJ2-2 few . TRBV6-5 TGTGCCACTGAGAGGTACTTTAACACCGGGGAGCTGTTTTTT CATERYFNTGELFF
TRBJ1-6 many . TRBV10-3 TGTGCCATCAGTGACTTATTCGTACACTTCGGAAATTCACCCCTCCACTTT CAISDLFVHFGNSPLHF
TRBJ2-2 many . TRBV12-3/TRBV12-4 TGTGCCAGCAGTTTCTCCTCCGGCGCTTACACCGGGGAGCTGTTTTTT CASSFSSGAYTGELFF
TRBJ2-1 . . TRBV6-2/TRBV6-3 TGTGCCAGCAGCCCCACTCGCCCTAAGTTCTTC CASSPTRPKFF
TRBJ1-6 few . TRBV4-1 TGCGCCAGCAGCCAACTTGGGCCTCGGCCAAATTCACCCCTCCACTTT CASSQLGPRPNSPLHF
TRBJ2-2 few TRBD1 TRBV2 TGTGCCAGCGGACAGGGGTTGGCCGGGGAGCTGTTTTTT CASGQGLAGELFF
TRBJ2-7 many . TRBV5-6 TGTGCCAGCAGCTTGGACTTCTACGAGCAGTACTTC CASSLDFYEQYF
TRBJ2-1 . . TRBV21-1 TGTGCCAGCAGCAAATCCGGAGACCGCGACAATGAGCAGTTCTTC CASSKSGDRDNEQFF
TRBJ1-1 many TRBD1 TRBV10-3 TGTGCCATCAGTGAGGGGGACAGGTTGAACACTGAAGCTTTCTTT CAISEGDRLNTEAFF
TRBJ2-7 few . TRBV10-2 TGCGCCAGCAGCGGGACTTACTCCTACGAGCAGTACTTC CASSGTYSYEQYF
TRBJ2-5 few . TRBV25-1 TGTGCCAGCAGAAGAGAGACCCAGTACTTC CASRRETQYF
TRBJ1-1 many . TRBV12-3/TRBV12-4 TGTGCCAACCCACCCATTGGCGGGGCGGGCGCTGAAGCTTTCTTT CANPPIGGAGAEAFF
TRBJ1-2 many . TRBV4-2 TGTGCCAGCAGCCAGCCGGCGGGGGCAGAAGGCTACACCTTC CASSQPAGAEGYTF
TRBJ2-7 . TRBD2 TRBV30 TGTGCCTGGAGTGTACCGGGACTAGTGAGCGAGCAGTACTTC CAWSVPGLVSEQYF
TRBJ2-1 many . TRBV27 TGTGCCAGCAGGGACCCCTTAGGAAGGGGACCCTACAATGAGCAGTTCTTC CASRDPLGRGPYNEQFF
TRBJ2-1 many TRBD2 TRBV20-1 TGCAGTGCTTCGGGACTATCGAGCTCCTACAATGAGCAGTTCTTC CSASGLSSSYNEQFF
TRBJ2-7 . TRBD1 TRBV10-3 TGTGCCATCAGTGAGTTTGATGGAGACAGGGGGACCTACGAGCAGTACTTC CAISEFDGDRGTYEQYF
TRBJ2-1 few TRBD2 TRBV20-1 TGCAGTGCTAGAGATCTCCGGCGGGAGTACAATGAGCAGTTCTTC CSARDLRREYNEQFF
TRBJ1-2 many . TRBV7-9 TGTGCCAGCAGCTTAAGGCCCACAGGAAACTATGGCTACACCTTC CASSLRPTGNYGYTF
TRBJ1-5 few . TRBV6-2/TRBV6-3 TGTGCCAGCAGTTACCCGGCCGTCTCTGGGCCCCAGCATTTT CASSYPAVSGPQHF
TRBJ2-1 few . TRBV20-1 TGCAGTGCTAGAGACCAGCCCTACAATGAGCAGTTCTTC CSARDQPYNEQFF
TRBJ2-5 few . TRBV18 TGTGCCAGCTCACAGCGTCAAGAGACCCAGTACTTC CASSQRQETQYF
TRBJ1-5 many TRBD1 TRBV7-2 TGTGCCAGCAGTTGGGACAGGGGAAATCAGCCCCAGCATTTT CASSWDRGNQPQHF
TRBJ2-7 many . TRBV7-2 TGTGCCAGCAGCTTAAGGAGAGGACTATCAACTAAGGGGCAGTACTTC CASSLRRGLSTKGQYF
TRBJ2-3 many . TRBV10-2 TGCGCCAGCAGCCTAGCCGGCAGGGATACGCAGTATTTT CASSLAGRDTQYF
TRBJ2-3 . . TRBV7-8 TGTGCCAGCAGCAAGGGCGGGGAAAAAGATACGCAGTATTTT CASSKGGEKDTQYF
TRBJ1-2 . TRBD1 TRBV16 TGTGCCAGCAGCCACGAGACAGGGATTTATGGCTACACCTTC CASSHETGIYGYTF
TRBJ1-1 . . TRBV7-2 TGTGCCAGCAGCTGGCAGAGACCCGGAGCTTTCTTT CASSWQRPGAFF
TRBJ1-5 many . TRBV30 TGTGCCTGGAGCCAACGGGAGGGGCCGGCTTGGCCCCAGCATTTT CAWSQREGPAWPQHF
TRBJ2-3 . TRBD1 TRBV7-9 TGTGCCAGCAGCCTGGGACAGGGTAGGGCAGATACGCAGTATTTT CASSLGQGRADTQYF
TRBJ1-2 many . TRBV2 TGTGCCAGCAGTGGGACGGATGGCTACACCTTC CASSGTDGYTF
TRBJ1-2 few . TRBV18 TGTGCCAGCTCACCAGGGACTGAAGGCTACACCTTC CASSPGTEGYTF
TRBJ1-2 . . TRBV7-2 TGTGCCAGCAGCTTACATCGAGCCGGCTACACCTTC CASSLHRAGYTF
TRBJ2-1 few . TRBV20-1 TGCAGTGCTAGAGATCTCTTGCGGGACTCCTACAATGAGCAGTTCTTC CSARDLLRDSYNEQFF
TRBJ2-6 many . TRBV5-4 TGTGCCAGCAGTCATATCTCTGGGGCCAACGTCCTGACTTTC CASSHISGANVLTF
TRBJ2-3 . TRBD2 TRBV20-1 TGCAGTGCTGGACTAGCGGAGAGCACAGATACGCAGTATTTT CSAGLAESTDTQYF
TRBJ2-7 many . TRBV5-6 TGTGCCAGCAGCTCCGTATCATTAAGGGGTCCCTCCTACGAGCAGTACTTC CASSSVSLRGPSYEQYF
TRBJ2-4 few . TRBV3-1 TGTGCCAGCAGTACCGGGACGCCCGACAAGGGAGGCAAAAACATTCAGTACTTC CASSTGTPDKGGKNIQYF
TRBJ1-3 many . TRBV10-3 TGTGCCATCAGAGCTGCGCGGGTTGACCCTGGAAACACCATATATTTT CAIRAARVDPGNTIYF
TRBJ1-2 many TRBD1 TRBV6-6 TGTGCCAGCAGTTACCCACAGGGACAGAACTATGGCTACACCTTC CASSYPQGQNYGYTF
TRBJ1-1 many . TRBV7-9 TGTGCCAGCACCTTAGTGGGTACAGGGCCTGAAGCTTTCTTT CASTLVGTGPEAFF
TRBJ2-1 many TRBD2 TRBV3-1 TGTGCCAGCAGCCAAAATAGCGGGGGTTACAATGAGCAGTTCTTC CASSQNSGGYNEQFF
TRBJ2-2 many TRBD1 TRBV7-9 TGTGCCAGCAGTACAGGGGAGTCCACCGGGGAGCTGTTTTTT CASSTGESTGELFF
TRBJ2-5 many . TRBV5-4 TGTGCCAGCAGCTCCAGGGCCTCGAGGGAGACCCAGTACTTC CASSSRASRETQYF
TRBJ2-3 many . TRBV25-1 TGTGCCAGCAGTGAATACGCCGGACGGGGGCCAGGGGATACGCAGTATTTT CASSEYAGRGPGDTQYF
TRBJ1-1 many TRBD1 TRBV5-1 TGCGCCAGCAGCTTGGGGACAGGGGTCGGGGACACTGAAGCTTTCTTT CASSLGTGVGDTEAFF
TRBJ1-2 many . TRBV19 TGTGCCAGTAGGTCATCTGGCAGGGTGGACAACTATGGCTACACCTTC CASRSSGRVDNYGYTF
TRBJ1-2 many TRBD1 TRBV7-9 TGTGCCAGCAGCCCTAGGGGACAGCTTCATGGCTACACCTTC CASSPRGQLHGYTF
TRBJ2-3 many . TRBV7-3 TGTGCCAGCAGCCTCTCCAGGGGAGAGTGGGCAGATACGCAGTATTTT CASSLSRGEWADTQYF
TRBJ2-3 . . TRBV20-1 TGCAGTGCTAGGGCCGGAATTGGCACAGATACGCAGTATTTT CSARAGIGTDTQYF
TRBJ1-1 many . TRBV20-1 TGCAGTGCTAGAGATAGCAGGGGTGGCACTGAAGCTTTCTTT CSARDSRGGTEAFF
TRBJ2-5 few . TRBV25-1 TGTGCCAGCAGTGATCTCTTGTACCAAGAGACCCAGTACTTC CASSDLLYQETQYF
TRBJ2-7 . . TRBV28 TGTGCCAGCATCCCGGCCTCGTTGAAGGGCGAGCAGTACTTC CASIPASLKGEQYF